This TCR beta chain comes out of a study of cytomegalovirus exposure and HLA in healthy donors. Data came from immunoSEQ multiplex PCR; TCRdb stores just in-frame clones and leaves some out. The sample has roughly 330,000 clones; 87% are singletons. General observations from the study: The study listed under 200 cytomegalovirus-associated TCR beta chains.

Germline values: CDR1 MNHEY, CDR2 SVGAGI. The CDR3 length is 16 residues. Trimming cost V 0 bases and J 0 bases, with 9 bases left between them. This clone was counted at least ten times. Its antigen is still unknown. The chain recombines TRBV6-5 with TRBJ1-3; D is perhaps TRBD1 (6 bases). The sample comprised PBMCs. The sequence derives from a woman aged 30 to 39 in good health and CMV-seropositive. The CDR3 bases are TGTGCCAGCAGTTACTCCCAACAGGGCTCTGGAAACACCATATATTTT. Protein sequence: CASSYSQQGSGNTIYF.